The entry below describes one T cell receptor beta chain. This specimen comes from a study of T cell responses to AZD1222 COVID-19 vaccine. The CDR3 is 13 amino acids. V dropped 5 bases and J dropped 2 bases, with 7 bases sitting between them. Germline CDR1 MNHNY, CDR2 SVGAGI (reference sequence). TCRdb's copy holds only in-frame clones and misses some; the assay was immunoSEQ multiplex PCR. The sample includes about 120,000 clones, roughly 87% of them seen just once. Specimen: peripheral blood, collected on day 0 of MenACWY control vaccination. The V and J genes are TRBV6-6 and TRBJ2-4, with D possibly called TRBD1 or TRBD2 (5 bases each). The TCR originated in an adult in good health. DNA for the CDR3: TGTGCCAGCAGTCCGGGGCCCAAAAACATTCAGTACTTC. Its protein product is CASSPGPKNIQYF.